The 21 T cell receptor beta chains presented below share a single source sample, sequenced in a study of CD8 T cells in Susac syndrome. Reverse transcription used about 0.45 to 1 ug RNA and random hexamers. TCRdb itself ran the immunoSEQ multiplex PCR reads through MiXCR, one entry per CDR3 protein. Of approximately 150,000 distinct CDR3 sequences in the sample, roughly 95% were seen once. Sequencing was performed on CD4+ T cells from PBMCs. The receptors were sampled from a human donor with multiple sclerosis.

The chain joins TRBV5-1 to TRBJ2-6; a possible D gene is TRBD1 (5 bases). This CDR3 is built from 15 residues. CDR1 is SGHRS, CDR2 YFSETQ, per germline. The germline V and J ends were trimmed by 4 bases and 5 bases, with 13 bases remaining between them. This chain's CDR3 is CASSTTRAWANVLTF. DNA for the CDR3: TGCGCCAGCAGCACAACCAGGGCGTGGGCCAACGTCCTGACTTTC.

This clonotype was seen just once. The gene calls are TRBV19 and TRBJ1-2; D is ambiguous. The CDR3 has 15 amino acids. Germline CDR1 reads LNHDA; CDR2 reads SQIVND (reference sequence). V lost 9 bases, J lost 2 bases, and 19 bases lay in between. The CDR3 loop is CASLPSPLRNYGYTF. The CDR3 DNA is TGTGCCAGCCTACCTTCACCCTTACGAAACTATGGCTACACCTTC.

Here the CDR3 reads CSGKTSGNEQFF. The CDR3 DNA is TGCAGCGGCAAAACTAGCGGAAATGAGCAGTTCTTC. The genes are TRBV29-1 and TRBJ2-1; 8 bases are shared with TRBD2. Germline CDR1 SQVTM, CDR2 ANQGSEA. This CDR3 contains 12 residues. With 7 bases clipped from V and 7 bases from J, the junction kept 6 bases outside the gene matches.

The chain is built from TRBV20-1 and TRBJ2-1; the D is unclear. V was shortened by 2 bases and J by 0 bases, with 8 bases between the two germline ends. This CDR3 spans 14 amino acids. The germline V gene has CDR1 DFQATT and CDR2 SNEGSKA (reference sequence). CDR3 coding DNA: TGCAGTGCTAGACCCAGGAGCTCCTACAATGAGCAGTTCTTC. It translates to CSARPRSSYNEQFF.

This clonotype came up a few times. V is TRBV29-1 and J is TRBJ1-5; no reliable D call. This CDR3 is built from 12 residues. The germline CDR1 and CDR2 sequences are SQVTM and ANQGSEA. With 4 bases removed from V and 2 bases from J, the gap between germline ends came to 6 bases. The CDR3 region is CSVGDGNQPQHF. In DNA form, the CDR3 reads TGCAGCGTTGGGGATGGCAATCAGCCCCAGCATTTT.

The chain employs TRBV3-1 and TRBJ1-4, with D unresolved. V was cut by 1 base and J by 13 bases, with 10 bases left in between. CDR1 and CDR2 (germline): LGHDT, YNNKEL (reference sequence). The CDR3 has 12 amino acids. The CDR3 sequence is CASSQATERLFF. CDR3 bases: TGTGCCAGCAGCCAAGCAACTGAGAGACTGTTTTTT.

The rearrangement links TRBV7-3 to TRBJ2-7; D is undetermined. Between the trimmed V and J ends, which lost 3 bases and 1 base, there was a span of 10 bases. Germline values: CDR1 SGHTA, CDR2 FQGTGA. The CDR3 has 14 residues. CDR3 sequence (DNA): TGTGCCAGCAGCTTCTCTCTAGATTCCTACGAGCAGTACTTC. It codes for CASSFSLDSYEQYF.

The chain links TRBV6-4 to TRBJ2-1, with unresolved D. V was cut by 1 base and J by 7 bases, with 8 bases left in between. Per the germline V gene, CDR1 is MRHNA and CDR2 is SNTAGT. The CDR3 length is 13 residues. The CDR3: CASSDLLGNEQFF. CDR3 bases: TGTGCCAGCAGTGACTTACTGGGGAATGAGCAGTTCTTC.

This chain connects TRBV5-4 to TRBJ2-1; 8 nucleotides line up with TRBD2. J gave up 5 bases and V 7 bases, and 8 bases lay outside the gene matches. Germline CDR1 SGHNT, CDR2 YYREEE (reference sequence). There are 14 residues in the CDR3. The CDR3 DNA reads as TGTGCCAGCGCCGGGGGGGACTGGAACAATGAGCAGTTCTTC. Protein: CASAGGDWNNEQFF.

DNA for the CDR3: TGCAGCGCTGGACAGACCTTTTACAATGAGCAGTTCTTC. Translating it yields CSAGQTFYNEQFF. The chain joins TRBV29-1 to TRBJ2-1; TRBD1 might be the D (6 bases). Looked up from germline, CDR1 is SQVTM and CDR2 is ANQGSEA. V was clipped by 7 bases and J by 4 bases, with 14 bases between them. The CDR3 length is 13 residues.

CDR3 in DNA: TGCGCCAGCAGCTTGGCTGGGACGGTACAAGAGACCCAGTACTTC. This encodes CASSLAGTVQETQYF. The chain joins TRBV5-1 to TRBJ2-5; D assignment may be TRBD1 or TRBD2 (5 bases each). The germline V and J ends were trimmed by 0 bases and 2 bases, with 11 bases remaining between them. The CDR3 contains 15 residues. Germline V gene lookup returns CDR1 SGHRS and CDR2 YFSETQ.

The gene calls are TRBV24-1 and TRBJ2-3; 7 bases match TRBD2. Trimming at V came to 2 bases and at J to 0 bases, leaving 1 base not matched to a gene. This CDR3 is built from 15 residues. Germline values: CDR1 KGHDR, CDR2 SFDVKD. The CDR3 nucleotides read TGTGCCACCAGTGATTGGGGGGGGAGCACAGATACGCAGTATTTT. Translation: CATSDWGGSTDTQYF.

The chain carries TRBV6-2 or TRBV6-3 and TRBJ1-3; perhaps TRBD1 as D (5 bases). Germline V CDR1 and CDR2: MNHEY, SVGEGT. The CDR3 consists of 16 residues. The V end was cut by 2 bases, the J end by 2 bases, with 13 bases between. The CDR3: CASSYAQGGAGNTIYF. The CDR3 DNA is TGTGCCAGCAGTTACGCTCAGGGAGGCGCTGGAAACACCATATATTTT.

The V call is TRBV13, the J call TRBJ1-2; D unclear. The CDR3 is made up of 15 amino acids. V shed 0 bases and J shed 4 bases, with 12 bases lying between them. Germline CDR1 reads PRHDT; CDR2 reads FYEKMQ (reference sequence). The CDR3 nucleotides read TGTGCCAGCAGCTTAGGACGGCGACCTAGCTATGGCTACACCTTC. Amino acids: CASSLGRRPSYGYTF.

The chain is built from TRBV29-1 and TRBJ2-5; 7 positions match TRBD1. Trimming at V came to 7 bases and at J to 1 base, leaving 3 bases not matched to a gene. Germline-derived CDR1 and CDR2 are SQVTM and ANQGSEA. The CDR3 totals 12 residues. DNA of the CDR3: TGCAGCGGGAGGACAGGCCAAGAGACCCAGTACTTC. Its translation is CSGRTGQETQYF.

This chain uses TRBV5-6 with TRBJ2-6; D could derive from TRBD1 or TRBD2 (6 bases each). The germline V and J ends were trimmed by 3 bases and 0 bases, with 19 bases remaining between them. CDR3 size: 19 residues. CDR1 and CDR2 (germline): SGHDT, YYEEEE. The chain's CDR3 is CASSSTLGGRISGANVLTF. CDR3 in DNA: TGTGCCAGCAGCTCAACGCTTGGGGGGCGAATCTCTGGGGCCAACGTCCTGACTTTC.

The chain uses TRBV3-1 and TRBJ1-3; unclear D gene. This CDR3 has 12 residues. Trimming pared 5 bases from V and 4 bases from J, leaving 6 bases between. Germline V gives CDR1 LGHDT, CDR2 YNNKEL (reference sequence). The CDR3 loop reads CASSMGGNTIYF. The CDR3 coding sequence is TGTGCCAGCAGCATGGGGGGAAACACCATATATTTT.

This clonotype is a singleton in its sample. This chain connects TRBV2 to TRBJ1-2, with TRBD1 as a possible D gene (5 bases). The germline gives CDR1 SNHLY, CDR2 FYNNEI. V was trimmed by 5 bases and J by 13 bases, leaving 14 bases between them. This CDR3 is 11 amino acids long. CDR3 sequence: CASSRAGLITF. As DNA, the CDR3 is TGTGCCAGCAGTCGGGCAGGGTTGATCACCTTC.

The J gene is TRBJ1-5, the V gene TRBV7-2, with TRBD1 matching 8 bases. The CDR3 runs 16 residues. CDR1 is SGHTA, CDR2 FQGNSA, per germline. Germline trimming cut 4 bases from V and 5 bases from J; bases unmatched to any gene: 10. The CDR3 here is CASSSLWTGKDQPQHF. DNA for the CDR3: TGTGCCAGCAGCTCCCTATGGACAGGGAAGGATCAGCCCCAGCATTTT. Using reference TRBV7-2 and TRBJ1-5 for the parts outside the CDR3, the full variable domain is GAGVSQSPSNKVTEKGKDVELRCDPISGHTALYWYRQSLGQGLEFLIYFQGNSAPDKSGLPSDRFSAERTGGSVSTLTIQRTQQEDSAVYLCASSSLWTGKDQPQHFGDGTRLSIL.

The chain carries TRBV30 and TRBJ2-1; D is possibly TRBD2 (5 bases). This CDR3 contains 11 residues. V was trimmed by 4 bases and J by 12 bases, leaving 13 bases between them. Germline loops: CDR1 GTSNPN, CDR2 SVGIG (reference sequence). The DNA of the CDR3 is TGTGCCTGGAAGCGGCTAGTGGGGCAGTTCTTC. Protein sequence: CAWKRLVGQFF.

The V call is TRBV6-1, the J call TRBJ2-2; 7 bases match TRBD1. Per the germline V gene, CDR1 is MNHNS and CDR2 is SASEGT. The CDR3 has 17 amino acids. Trimming removed 5 bases from V and 3 bases from J; junction bases left unmatched: 12. The CDR3 DNA sequence: TGTGCCAGCAGTCGCTCCGGGACAGCGCTGGACACCGGGGAGCTGTTTTTT. This encodes CASSRSGTALDTGELFF.